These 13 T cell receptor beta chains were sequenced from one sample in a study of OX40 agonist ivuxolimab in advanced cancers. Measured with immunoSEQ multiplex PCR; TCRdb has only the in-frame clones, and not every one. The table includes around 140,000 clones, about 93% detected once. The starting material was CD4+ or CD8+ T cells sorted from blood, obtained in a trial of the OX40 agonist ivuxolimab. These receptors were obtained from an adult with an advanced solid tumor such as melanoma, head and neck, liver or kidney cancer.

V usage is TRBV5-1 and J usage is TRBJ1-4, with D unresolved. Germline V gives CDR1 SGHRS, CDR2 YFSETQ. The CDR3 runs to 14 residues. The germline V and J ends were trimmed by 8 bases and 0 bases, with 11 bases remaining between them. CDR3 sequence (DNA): TGCGCCAGTAGGACGACTGCAACTAATGAAAAACTGTTTTTT. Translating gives CASRTTATNEKLFF.

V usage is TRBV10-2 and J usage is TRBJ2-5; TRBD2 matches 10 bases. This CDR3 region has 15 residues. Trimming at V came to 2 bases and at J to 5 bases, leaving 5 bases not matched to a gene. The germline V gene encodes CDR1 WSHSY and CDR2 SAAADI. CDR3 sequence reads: CASSEPAGGRETQYF. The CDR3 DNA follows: TGCGCCAGCAGTGAGCCAGCGGGAGGGCGGGAGACCCAGTACTTC.

The DNA of the CDR3 is TGTGCCTTGCTCCGGGACACCTCCTACGAGCAGTACTTC. Translating gives CALLRDTSYEQYF. J is TRBJ2-7 and V is TRBV30, with a weak D call TRBD1 (6 bases). Germline V gene sequence: CDR1 GTSNPN, CDR2 SVGIG (reference sequence). CDR3 length: 13 amino acids. V lost 7 bases to trimming and J lost 0 bases, with 13 bases between them.

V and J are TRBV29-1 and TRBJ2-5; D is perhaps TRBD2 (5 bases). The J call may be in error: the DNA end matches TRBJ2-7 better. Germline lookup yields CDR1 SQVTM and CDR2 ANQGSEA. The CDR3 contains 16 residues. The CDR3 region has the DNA TGCAGCGTTGAAGGGGTCGGGATTCAAAGCTCCTACGAGCAGTACTTC. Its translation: CSVEGVGIQSSYEQYF.

The CDR3 DNA reads TGTGCCAGCAGTTTATCCCCAAGTATGAACACTGAAGCTTTCTTT. The encoded protein is CASSLSPSMNTEAFF. The V and J genes are TRBV27 and TRBJ1-1; no reliable D call. The germline V gene has CDR1 MNHEY and CDR2 SMNVEV (reference sequence). CDR3 length: 15 residues. Trimming removed 0 bases at V and 0 bases at J, with 8 bases between.

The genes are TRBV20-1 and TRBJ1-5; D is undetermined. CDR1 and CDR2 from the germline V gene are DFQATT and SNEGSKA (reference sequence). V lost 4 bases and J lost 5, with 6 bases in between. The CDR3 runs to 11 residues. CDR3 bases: TGCAGTGCTACCGGAGATCAGCCCCAGCATTTT. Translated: CSATGDQPQHF.

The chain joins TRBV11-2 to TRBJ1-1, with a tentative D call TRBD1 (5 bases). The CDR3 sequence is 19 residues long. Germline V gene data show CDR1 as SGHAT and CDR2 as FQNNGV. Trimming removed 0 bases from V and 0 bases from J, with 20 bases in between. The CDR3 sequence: CASSLDFGRAWGMNTEAFF. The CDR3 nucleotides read TGTGCCAGCAGCTTAGATTTCGGCAGGGCTTGGGGGATGAACACTGAAGCTTTCTTT. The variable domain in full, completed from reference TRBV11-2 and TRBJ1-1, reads EAGVAQSPRYKIIEKRQSVAFWCNPISGHATLYWYQQILGQGPKLLIQFQNNGVVDDSQLPKDRFSAERLKGVDSTLKIQPAKLEDSAVYLCASSLDFGRAWGMNTEAFFGQGTRLTVV.

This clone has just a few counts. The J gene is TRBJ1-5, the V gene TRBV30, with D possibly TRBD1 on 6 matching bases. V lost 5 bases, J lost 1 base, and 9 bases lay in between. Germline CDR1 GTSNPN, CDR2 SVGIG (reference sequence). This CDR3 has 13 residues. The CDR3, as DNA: TGTGCCTGGGGACAGCAGAGCAATCAGCCCCAGCATTTT. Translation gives CAWGQQSNQPQHF.

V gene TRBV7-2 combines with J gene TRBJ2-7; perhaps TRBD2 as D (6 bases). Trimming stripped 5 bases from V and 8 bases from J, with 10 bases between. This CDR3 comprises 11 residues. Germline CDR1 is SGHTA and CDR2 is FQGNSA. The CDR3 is CASSRGVQQYF. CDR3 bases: TGTGCCAGCAGCCGCGGGGTACAGCAGTACTTC. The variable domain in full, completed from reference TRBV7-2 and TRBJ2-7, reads GAGVSQSPSNKVTEKGKDVELRCDPISGHTALYWYRQSLGQGLEFLIYFQGNSAPDKSGLPSDRFSAERTGGSVSTLTIQRTQQEDSAVYLCASSRGVQQYFGPGTRLTVT.

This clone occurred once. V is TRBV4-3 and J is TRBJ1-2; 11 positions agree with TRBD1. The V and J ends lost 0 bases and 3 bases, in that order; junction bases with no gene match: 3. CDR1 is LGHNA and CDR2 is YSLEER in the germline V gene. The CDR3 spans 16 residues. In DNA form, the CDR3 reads TGCGCCAGCAGCCAAGAGGGGACAGGGGGTCACTATGGCTACACCTTC. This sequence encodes CASSQEGTGGHYGYTF.

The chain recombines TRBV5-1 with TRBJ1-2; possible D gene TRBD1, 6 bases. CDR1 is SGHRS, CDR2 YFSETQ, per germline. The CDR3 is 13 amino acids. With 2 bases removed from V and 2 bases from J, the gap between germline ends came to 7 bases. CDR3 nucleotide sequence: TGCGCCAGCAGCTTTGGGGGCAACTATGGCTACACCTTC. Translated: CASSFGGNYGYTF. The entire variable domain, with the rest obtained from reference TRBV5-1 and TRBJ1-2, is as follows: KAGVTQTPRYLIKTRGQQVTLSCSPISGHRSVSWYQQTPGQGLQFLFEYFSETQRNKGNFPGRFSGRQFSNSRSEMNVSTLELGDSALYLCASSFGGNYGYTFGSGTRLTVV.

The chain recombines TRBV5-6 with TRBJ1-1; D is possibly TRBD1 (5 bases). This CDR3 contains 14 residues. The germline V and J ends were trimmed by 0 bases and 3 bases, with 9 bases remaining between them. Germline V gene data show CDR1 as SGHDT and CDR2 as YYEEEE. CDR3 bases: TGTGCCAGCAGCTTGGGAGGGGTCGACACTGAAGCTTTCTTT. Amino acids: CASSLGGVDTEAFF. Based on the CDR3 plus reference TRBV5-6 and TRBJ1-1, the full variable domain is DAGVTQSPTHLIKTRGQQVTLRCSPKSGHDTVSWYQQALGQGPQFIFQYYEEEERQRGNFPDRFSGHQFPNYSSELNVNALLLGDSALYLCASSLGGVDTEAFFGQGTRLTVV.

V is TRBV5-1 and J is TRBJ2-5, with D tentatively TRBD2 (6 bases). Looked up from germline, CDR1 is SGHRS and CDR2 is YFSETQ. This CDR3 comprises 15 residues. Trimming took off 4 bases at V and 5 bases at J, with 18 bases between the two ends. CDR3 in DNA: TGCGCCAGCAGCCCGGCGGGGACGGGAGAGGAGACCCAGTACTTC. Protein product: CASSPAGTGEETQYF.